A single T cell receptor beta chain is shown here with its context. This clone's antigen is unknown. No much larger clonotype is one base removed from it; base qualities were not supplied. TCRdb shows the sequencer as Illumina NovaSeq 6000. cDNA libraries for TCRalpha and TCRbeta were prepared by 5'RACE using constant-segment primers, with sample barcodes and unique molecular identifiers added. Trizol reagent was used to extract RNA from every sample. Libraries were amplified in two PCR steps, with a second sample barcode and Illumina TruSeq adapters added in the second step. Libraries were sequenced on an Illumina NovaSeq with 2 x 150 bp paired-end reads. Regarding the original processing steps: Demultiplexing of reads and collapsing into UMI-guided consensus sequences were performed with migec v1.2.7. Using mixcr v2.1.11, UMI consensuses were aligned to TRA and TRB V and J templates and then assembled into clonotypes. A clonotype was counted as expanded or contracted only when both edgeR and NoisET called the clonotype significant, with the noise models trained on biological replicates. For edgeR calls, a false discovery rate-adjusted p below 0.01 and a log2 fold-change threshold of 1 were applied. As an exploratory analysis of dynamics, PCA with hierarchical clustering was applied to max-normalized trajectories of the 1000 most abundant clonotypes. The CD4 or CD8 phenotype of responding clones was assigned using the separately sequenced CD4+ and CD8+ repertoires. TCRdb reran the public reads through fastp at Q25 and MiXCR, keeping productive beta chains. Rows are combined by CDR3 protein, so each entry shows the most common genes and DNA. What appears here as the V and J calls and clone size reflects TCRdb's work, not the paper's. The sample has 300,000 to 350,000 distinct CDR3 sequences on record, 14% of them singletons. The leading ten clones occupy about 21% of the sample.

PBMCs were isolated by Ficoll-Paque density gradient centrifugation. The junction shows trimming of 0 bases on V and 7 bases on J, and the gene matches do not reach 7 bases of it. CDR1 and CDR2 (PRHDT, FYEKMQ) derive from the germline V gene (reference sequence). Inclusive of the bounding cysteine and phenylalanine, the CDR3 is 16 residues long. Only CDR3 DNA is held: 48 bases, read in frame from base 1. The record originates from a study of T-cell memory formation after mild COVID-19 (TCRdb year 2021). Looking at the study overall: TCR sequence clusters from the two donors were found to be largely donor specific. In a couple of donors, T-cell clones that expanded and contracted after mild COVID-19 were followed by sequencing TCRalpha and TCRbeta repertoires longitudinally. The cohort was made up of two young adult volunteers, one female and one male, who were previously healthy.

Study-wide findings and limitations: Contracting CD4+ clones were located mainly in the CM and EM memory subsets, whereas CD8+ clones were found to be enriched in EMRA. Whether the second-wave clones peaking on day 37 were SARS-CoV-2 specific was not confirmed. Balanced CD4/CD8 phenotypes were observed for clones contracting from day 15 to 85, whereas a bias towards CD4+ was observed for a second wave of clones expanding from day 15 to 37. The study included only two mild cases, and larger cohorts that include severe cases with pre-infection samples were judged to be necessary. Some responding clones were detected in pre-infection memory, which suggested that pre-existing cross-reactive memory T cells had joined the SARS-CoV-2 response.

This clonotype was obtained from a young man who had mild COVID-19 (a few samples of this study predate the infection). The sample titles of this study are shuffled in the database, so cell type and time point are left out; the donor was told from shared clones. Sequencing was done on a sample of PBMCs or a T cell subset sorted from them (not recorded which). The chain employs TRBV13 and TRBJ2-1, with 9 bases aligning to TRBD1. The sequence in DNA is TGTGCCAGCAGCTTAGGTCCCGGGACAGGGCGAAATGAGCAGTTCTTC. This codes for CASSLGPGTGRNEQFF.